The following is a T cell receptor (beta chain) sequence with its context. Its antigen remains unidentified. This sample is drawn from a study of shared clonotypes between healthy human individuals. Looking at the study overall: Sampling drew on donors who were a couple of women and three men aged 18 to 49.

Deep was the level at which the assay was run. Clones were read by immunoSEQ multiplex PCR, and TCRdb kept only the in-frame ones, dropping some. The data contain 2,100,000 or so clones, almost 96% of them singletons. The CDR3 spans 13 residues. In germline, CDR1 is LGHNT, CDR2 FRNRAP. Trimming stripped 2 bases from V and 5 bases from J, with 9 bases between. Study results and caveats: Read depth was anticipated to influence clonotype sharing among donors.

This receptor was identified in a man between 18 and 29 years old in good health. The sample taken for sequencing was naive CD4+ T cells sorted from blood. Subset meaning: CD45RA+ positively selected. The rearrangement links TRBV12-5 to TRBJ2-5, with D possibly being TRBD2 (5 bases). CDR3 in DNA: TGTGCTAGTGGTTTGTCTAGAGGGGAGACCCAGTACTTC. This codes for CASGLSRGETQYF. Combining the CDR3 with reference TRBV12-5 and TRBJ2-5 gives the whole variable domain DARVTQTPRHKVTEMGQEVTMRCQPILGHNTVFWYRQTMMQGLELLAYFRNRAPLDDSGMPKDRFSAEMPDATLATLKIQPSEPRDSAVYFCASGLSRGETQYFGPGTRLLVL.